These T cell receptor beta chains were read from a single sample in a study of cytomegalovirus exposure and HLA in healthy donors. TCRdb's copy holds only in-frame clones and misses some; the assay was immunoSEQ multiplex PCR. The data contain about 160,000 clones, about 77% of them seen just once; the ten biggest clones take up roughly 9.3%. The sequenced sample was PBMCs. These TCRs come from a man younger than 35 in good health and CMV-seropositive. Both conserved end residues are part of each CDR3. A D gene is named only where the DNA matches it firmly. The size of a clone is reported for some rows only, either as once, few or many, or as a class for expanded clones.

clone_size | d_call | j_call | v_call | cdr3_aa | cdr3_nt
- | - | TRBJ1-5 | TRBV9 | CASNLGGFGNQPQHF | TGTGCCAGCAACCTAGGAGGATTTGGCAATCAGCCCCAGCATTTT
few | TRBD1 | TRBJ1-2 | TRBV6-5 | CASSYSIRTGYGYTF | TGTGCCAGCAGTTACTCGATTAGGACAGGGTATGGCTACACCTTC
- | TRBD2 | TRBJ2-3 | TRBV28 | CASRGLAEGGRGTDTQYF | TGTGCCAGCAGGGGACTAGCTGAGGGAGGGAGGGGCACAGATACGCAGTATTTT
- | - | TRBJ2-5 | TRBV12-5 | CASGPSGRETQYF | TGTGCTAGTGGACCATCAGGGAGGGAGACCCAGTACTTC
- | - | TRBJ2-7 | TRBV28 | CASLGTNDYEQYF | TGTGCCAGCCTCGGGACAAACGACTACGAGCAGTACTTC
once | - | TRBJ1-5 | TRBV7-2 | CASSSPPGQWTQPQHF | TGTGCCAGCAGCTCCCCGCCCGGACAGTGGACTCAGCCCCAGCATTTT
- | TRBD1 | TRBJ1-2 | TRBV6-1 | CASSFGQVGYTF | TGTGCCAGCAGTTTCGGACAGGTTGGCTACACCTTC
- | - | TRBJ1-2 | TRBV27 | CASSGTGTPGGLHGYTF | TGTGCCAGCAGTGGCACTGGGACTCCCGGGGGTCTTCATGGCTACACCTTC
- | TRBD2 | TRBJ2-7 | TRBV28 | CASSRSPWGGLIYEQYF | TGTGCCAGCAGTCGCTCTCCTTGGGGGGGGTTAATCTACGAGCAGTACTTC
- | - | TRBJ1-1 | TRBV11-2 | CASSLAPGEAFF | TGTGCCAGCAGCTTGGCTCCGGGTGAAGCTTTCTTT
- | - | TRBJ1-2 | TRBV18 | CASSPQAGWANYGHTF | TGTGCCAGCTCACCACAGGCAGGGTGGGCTAACTATGGCCACACCTTC
- | TRBD2 | TRBJ2-6 | TRBV15 | CATTSGISGANVLTF | TGTGCCACTACTAGCGGCATCTCTGGGGCCAACGTCCTGACTTTC
- | TRBD1 | TRBJ2-4 | TRBV9 | CASSPGGAKNIQYF | TGTGCCAGCAGCCCAGGGGGCGCCAAAAACATTCAGTACTTC
- | - | TRBJ1-1 | TRBV30 | CAWTGEKLEAFF | TGTGCCTGGACAGGGGAGAAGTTGGAGGCTTTCTTT
- | - | TRBJ1-2 | TRBV19 | CASSIGQDGYTF | TGTGCCAGTAGTATAGGACAGGATGGCTACACCTTC
few | TRBD2 | TRBJ2-5 | TRBV5-4 | CASRTSGKETQYF | TGTGCCAGCAGGACTAGCGGGAAAGAGACCCAGTACTTC
once | TRBD2 | TRBJ2-3 | TRBV9 | CASSFGLAGVDTQYF | TGTGCCAGCAGCTTCGGACTAGCGGGAGTAGATACGCAGTATTTT
- | - | TRBJ1-2 | TRBV19 | CASNLHTRIRTEKGYTF | TGTGCCAGTAATCTTCACACCCGGATACGGACAGAAAAGGGCTACACCTTC
- | TRBD2 | TRBJ2-1 | TRBV29-1 | CSVVSGSSYNEQFF | TGCAGCGTTGTGAGCGGGAGCTCCTACAATGAGCAGTTCTTC
- | - | TRBJ1-1 | TRBV10-3 | CAISGKGVSVTEAFF | TGTGCCATCAGTGGGAAAGGGGTTTCAGTAACTGAAGCTTTCTTT
- | TRBD2 | TRBJ2-3 | TRBV27 | CASSSRTSGSWVDTQYF | TGTGCCAGCAGTTCCCGGACTAGCGGGAGTTGGGTAGATACGCAGTATTTT
- | - | TRBJ1-2 | TRBV7-2 | CASSSLTGLVRGNGYTF | TGTGCCAGCAGCTCCCTTACCGGCCTCGTAAGGGGAAATGGCTACACCTTC
- | TRBD1 | TRBJ1-5 | TRBV19 | CASMNRQGNQPQHF | TGTGCCAGTATGAATCGACAGGGAAATCAGCCCCAGCATTTT
few | TRBD1 | TRBJ1-1 | TRBV6-6 | CASSTGGTEAFF | TGTGCCAGCAGTACAGGGGGCACTGAAGCTTTCTTT
once | - | TRBJ2-7 | TRBV19 | CASSIGAGSYEQYF | TGTGCCAGTAGTATAGGGGCGGGCTCCTACGAGCAGTACTTC
once | - | TRBJ2-3 | TRBV7-9 | CASSLQYSTDTQYF | TGTGCCAGCAGCTTACAGTATAGCACAGATACGCAGTATTTT
- | - | TRBJ1-2 | TRBV9 | CASSATGTGYTF | TGTGCCAGCAGCGCCACAGGGACCGGCTACACCTTC
- | - | TRBJ1-2 | TRBV5-4 | CASSLDSLTNYGYTF | TGTGCCAGCAGCTTGGACTCCCTCACGAACTATGGCTACACCTTC
- | - | TRBJ1-2 | TRBV19 | CASSHTTETYGYTF | TGTGCCAGTAGCCATACCACAGAGACCTATGGCTACACCTTC
- | - | TRBJ2-7 | TRBV7-6 | CASSLTVETYEQYF | TGTGCCAGCAGCTTAACAGTGGAAACCTACGAGCAGTACTTC
- | TRBD1 | TRBJ2-5 | TRBV5-1 | CASSPGTGGEETQYF | TGCGCCAGCAGCCCCGGGACAGGGGGCGAAGAGACCCAGTACTTC
- | - | TRBJ2-7 | TRBV4-1 | CASSQVEQASYEQYF | TGCGCCAGCAGCCAAGTAGAACAGGCGTCCTACGAGCAGTACTTC
few | TRBD1 | TRBJ2-7 | TRBV6-5 | CASRSDRVPYEQYF | TGTGCCAGCAGAAGCGACAGGGTTCCCTACGAGCAGTACTTC
- | - | TRBJ2-5 | TRBV14 | CASSPHWGMGASEETQYF | TGTGCCAGCAGCCCGCACTGGGGGATGGGGGCGTCAGAAGAGACCCAGTACTTC
- | TRBD2 | TRBJ2-1 | TRBV29-1 | CSVEDPGSGSPYNEQFF | TGCAGCGTTGAAGATCCGGGAAGCGGGAGTCCATACAATGAGCAGTTCTTC
- | TRBD1 | TRBJ2-7 | TRBV10-3 | CAISQLGQGGYEQYF | TGTGCCATCAGTCAACTCGGACAGGGCGGCTACGAGCAGTACTTC
- | TRBD1 | TRBJ2-7 | TRBV11-3 | CASSDRDSYEQYF | TGTGCCAGCAGCGACAGGGACTCCTACGAGCAGTACTTC
- | TRBD1 | TRBJ1-2 | TRBV7-3 | CASSFSGPGGGYTF | TGTGCCAGCAGCTTCTCTGGGCCAGGGGGAGGCTACACCTTC
- | - | TRBJ1-3 | TRBV18 | CASSPPNVAGRLGSGNTIYF | TGTGCCAGCTCACCACCAAACGTAGCAGGGCGCCTTGGCTCTGGAAACACCATATATTTT
- | TRBD2 | TRBJ2-5 | TRBV4-2 | CASSQEAGGSETQYF | TGTGCCAGCAGCCAAGAAGCGGGAGGGTCAGAGACCCAGTACTTC
- | TRBD2 | TRBJ2-3 | TRBV5-1 | CASKPLALAGGDTQYF | TGCGCCAGCAAGCCCCTGGCCCTAGCGGGAGGAGATACGCAGTATTTT
few | - | TRBJ1-6 | TRBV4-3 | CASSQDEGVHSPLHF | TGCGCCAGCAGCCAAGATGAGGGGGTTCATTCACCCCTCCACTTT
few | - | TRBJ2-1 | TRBV11-2 | CASSLGSSYNEQFF | TGTGCCAGCAGCTTAGGCAGCTCCTACAATGAGCAGTTCTTC
- | - | TRBJ2-1 | TRBV7-2 | CASSLVNEQFF | TGTGCCAGCTCATTAGTTAATGAGCAGTTCTTC
- | TRBD1 | TRBJ2-5 | TRBV7-9 | CASSLSGTGALETQYF | TGTGCCAGCAGCTTATCAGGGACAGGGGCTTTAGAGACCCAGTACTTC